The rows below give T cell receptor beta chains drawn from one sample of a study of long-term antiretroviral therapy in people with HIV. The assay was immunoSEQ multiplex PCR, and TCRdb's table has in-frame clones only and misses some. The sample lists 42,000 or so clones, roughly nine tenths occurring once. The sequenced sample was unsorted PBMCs, obtained 1.2 years after starting antiretroviral therapy. These receptor sequences come from a woman in her forties or fifties with HIV. Each CDR3 is given with its conserved first and last residue. D genes are given only for firm matches. A clone size is listed for some rows: how often the clone was seen (once, few, many), or a class if it is expanded.

TRBJ1-4	-	-	TRBV19	CASSGQPLGYNEKLFF	TGTGCCAGTAGCGGACAGCCTCTGGGATATAATGAAAAACTGTTTTTT
TRBJ2-3	-	-	TRBV20-1	CSARDTSTQYF	TGCAGTGCTAGAGATACAAGTACGCAGTATTTT
TRBJ2-7	once	-	TRBV6-5	CASSTPGVYEQYF	TGTGCCAGCAGTACCCCGGGCGTCTACGAGCAGTACTTC
TRBJ2-5	-	TRBD2	TRBV7-9	CASSLAGTSGVLTQYF	TGTGCCAGCAGCTTAGCGGGGACTAGCGGGGTTCTGACCCAGTACTTC
TRBJ1-1	-	-	TRBV19	CASSNSGSDTEAFF	TGTGCCAGTAGTAACTCGGGTTCGGACACTGAAGCTTTCTTT
TRBJ1-4	-	-	TRBV4-3	CASSQVDSLLGANEKLFF	TGCGCCAGCAGCCAAGTTGACAGTCTCTTGGGGGCTAATGAAAAACTGTTTTTT
TRBJ1-3	-	-	TRBV14	CASSQRAGWSGNTIYF	TGTGCCAGCAGCCAAAGAGCAGGGTGGTCTGGAAACACCATATATTTT
TRBJ1-5	-	-	TRBV7-8	CASSLDWSNQPQHF	TGTGCCAGCAGCTTAGACTGGAGCAATCAGCCCCAGCATTTT
TRBJ1-1	-	TRBD1	TRBV5-4	CASSQQGAGVKAFF	TGTGCCAGCAGCCAACAGGGGGCGGGGGTTAAAGCTTTCTTT
TRBJ1-6	few	TRBD1	TRBV7-6	CASSSPHGGQGHSPLHF	TGTGCCAGCAGCTCCCCCCACGGGGGACAGGGGCATTCACCCCTCCACTTT
TRBJ1-3	few	TRBD1	TRBV7-2	CASSPTGSTGNTIYF	TGTGCCAGCAGTCCGACAGGGAGTACTGGAAACACCATATATTTT
TRBJ2-2	-	-	TRBV9	CASSVWGDGGELFF	TGTGCCAGCAGCGTATGGGGCGACGGCGGGGAGCTGTTTTTT
TRBJ1-6	-	-	TRBV27	CASSLPRGGTNSPLHF	TGTGCCAGCAGTTTACCCCGGGGGGGTACCAATTCACCCCTCCACTTT
TRBJ2-1	-	TRBD2	TRBV6-1	CAVAGDYNEQFF	TGTGCGGTGGCGGGAGATTACAATGAGCAGTTCTTC
TRBJ2-5	-	-	TRBV29-1	CSVNTAKETQYF	TGCAGCGTTAATACAGCCAAAGAGACCCAGTACTTC
TRBJ1-2	few	TRBD1	TRBV7-9	CASSQIQGAEGYTF	TGTGCCAGCAGCCAGATCCAGGGGGCCGAGGGCTACACCTTC
TRBJ1-5	-	-	TRBV7-9	CASSLEGNNQPQHF	TGTGCCAGCAGCCTAGAGGGGAACAATCAGCCCCAGCATTTT
TRBJ1-1	-	-	TRBV6-5	CASSPRGGGLAEAFF	TGTGCCAGCAGTCCTCGGGGAGGGGGACTGGCTGAAGCTTTCTTT
TRBJ2-7	few	-	TRBV5-6	CASSLGSAYEQYF	TGTGCCAGCAGCTTGGGCAGCGCCTACGAGCAGTACTTC
TRBJ1-3	-	-	TRBV5-6	CASSLDPSSGNTIYF	TGTGCCAGCAGCTTGGATCCGTCCTCTGGAAACACCATATATTTT